A single TCR beta chain is shown here with its context. This clone was seen just once. What this receptor recognizes is not known. The sample holds no much larger clone one base away, and base qualities are not on file. The data belong to a study of T cell clonotyping in hematopoietic cell transplantation (dated by TCRdb to the early 2020s). As for the study more broadly: A total of some 140 blood samples were gathered in the study from roughly 40 consecutive transplant recipients along with their related donors. Patient recruitment ran from 2015 to January 2017, and follow-up continued until late 2020 or death.

Blood samples for TCR beta sequencing were given by related transplant donors. Nuclei Lysis Solution was used to extract genomic DNA from fresh or cryopreserved unfractionated peripheral blood mononuclear cells. Results the study describes overall, beyond this receptor: Broader TCR repertoire diversity after transplant was predicted by Inverse Simpson Index values from donors and from recipients before transplant. The sample size was limited, and because cells were not sorted, the contributions of CD4 and CD8 repertoires could not be separated. Recipient TCR diversity fell after transplant, with pathologically expanded clonotypes rising progressively from day 30 to day 180. Only a small fraction of recipient repertoires overlapped donor repertoires, with over 97% appearing de novo at the given depth.

TCR beta CDR3 regions were amplified from genomic DNA with the immunoSEQ assay, a bias-controlled multiplex PCR using V- and J-specific primers. A proprietary barcode and Illumina adapter sequences were added to the CDR3 amplicons in a second PCR step. An Illumina MiSeq instrument was used for sequencing of the CDR3 libraries. The paper's data handling went like this. Export and quality control were performed with immunoSEQ Analyzer 3.0, and downstream analyses were performed with R Bioconductor and Immunarch. Only productive rearrangements in the normalized downsampled data set went into calculating the repertoire metrics. Clonotypes larger than 5 templates in the normalized cohort were defined as pathologically expanded. The Inverse Simpson Index was used to measure repertoire diversity. The non-normalized data set was used for CMV-specificity analyses so that all clonotypes could be captured. Held by TCRdb, this immuneACCESS table contains in-frame sequences only and omits some clones. Under half of the omission traces to an unresolved V gene where checked; the cause of the rest is unknown. V and J calls and clone size come straight from that table; D and trimming were deduced from the DNA. The sample records under 45,000 clones, 80% to 90% of which are singletons. The ten largest clones add up to under 2.5% of the sample.

Trimming leaves V shorter by 0 bases and J shorter by 2 bases, with the junction holding 6 bases beyond the gene matches. The CDR3 holds 16 amino acids from the cysteine to the phenylalanine. The DNA shown is the 48-base CDR3, in frame from base 1. Taken from the germline V gene, the CDR1 and CDR2 loops are SGHRS and YFSETQ. The chain employs TRBV5-1 and TRBJ2-5; TRBD2 aligns with 8 central bases. Input material: peripheral blood mononuclear cells. The clonotype was recovered from a woman between 35 and 50 years old in good health. Some clones in this sample may be carry-over from other donors' samples. This receptor has the CDR3 CASSLGPERGQETQYF. The bases read TGCGCCAGCAGCTTGGGGCCCGAGCGGGGGCAAGAGACCCAGTACTTC.